These T cell receptor beta chains were read from a single sample in a study of vaccination and CD4 T cells after COVID-19. Each CDR3 protein is one row after TCRdb ran MiXCR on the PCR reads. The repertoire holds 15,000 to 20,000 distinct CDR3 sequences, with about 40% as singletons. These receptors are not linked to any known antigen. Sequencing was done on a sample of CD4+ T cells from blood, cultured in vitro. Every receptor here comes from a human donor who had recovered from COVID-19. CDR3s include the opening cysteine and the closing phenylalanine or tryptophan. The order of the fields is D gene, V gene, clone size, J gene, CDR3 protein, CDR3 DNA. A D gene is named only where the DNA matches it firmly. For some rows the clone size is stated as once, few or many, or as a class when expanded; others skip it.

D: .
V: TRBV30
size: few
J: TRBJ2-2
CDR3: CAWTSYTGELFF
DNA: TGTGCCTGGACGAGTTACACCGGGGAGCTGTTTTTT

D: TRBD2
V: TRBV20-1
size: .
J: TRBJ2-4
CDR3: CSARDRTSGSLGGPKNIQYF
DNA: TGCAGTGCTAGAGATCGGACTAGCGGGAGCTTAGGTGGCCCTAAAAACATTCAGTACTTC

D: TRBD1
V: TRBV7-8
size: few
J: TRBJ2-3
CDR3: CASRPGTGMWYTQYF
DNA: TGTGCCAGCCGCCCCGGGACAGGGATGTGGTATACGCAGTATTTT

D: .
V: TRBV6-5
size: few
J: TRBJ2-7
CDR3: CASSLSIVNYEQYF
DNA: TGTGCCAGCAGTTTATCAATTGTCAACTACGAGCAGTACTTC

D: .
V: TRBV18
size: .
J: TRBJ1-5
CDR3: CASSAAAVGNQPQHF
DNA: TGTGCCAGCTCAGCCGCGGCTGTGGGAAATCAGCCCCAGCATTTT

D: TRBD2
V: TRBV19
size: .
J: TRBJ2-1
CDR3: CASSLRLAGANEQFF
DNA: TGTGCCAGTAGTTTGCGACTAGCGGGAGCAAATGAGCAGTTCTTC

D: TRBD2
V: TRBV20-1
size: .
J: TRBJ2-5
CDR3: CSAQREGRETQYF
DNA: TGCAGTGCCCAGCGGGAGGGTCGGGAGACCCAGTACTTC

D: .
V: TRBV20-1
size: .
J: TRBJ2-3
CDR3: CSAQRPPQIRDTQYF
DNA: TGCAGTGCTCAGAGGCCACCCCAAATCCGCGATACGCAGTATTTT

D: TRBD2
V: TRBV5-1
size: .
J: TRBJ2-7
CDR3: CASSAVTSGSYEQYF
DNA: TGCGCCAGCAGCGCGGTGACTAGCGGGTCCTACGAGCAGTACTTC

D: .
V: TRBV6-5
size: .
J: TRBJ2-5
CDR3: CASSYSIFLVEETQYF
DNA: TGTGCCAGCAGTTACTCGATTTTTCTGGTGGAGGAGACCCAGTACTTC

D: TRBD1
V: TRBV4-2
size: .
J: TRBJ2-5
CDR3: CASSLDRWRETQYF
DNA: TGTGCCAGCAGCTTGGACAGGTGGAGAGAGACCCAGTACTTC

D: TRBD1
V: TRBV29-1
size: .
J: TRBJ2-4
CDR3: CSVAQGADIQYF
DNA: TGCAGCGTTGCCCAGGGGGCGGACATTCAGTACTTC

D: .
V: TRBV9
size: .
J: TRBJ2-2
CDR3: CASSPSGQMTGELFF
DNA: TGTGCCAGCAGCCCATCCGGACAGATGACCGGGGAGCTGTTTTTT

D: .
V: TRBV10-2
size: .
J: TRBJ2-7
CDR3: CASVDSSYEQYF
DNA: TGCGCCAGCGTGGACAGCTCCTACGAGCAGTACTTC

D: .
V: TRBV6-1
size: .
J: TRBJ1-5
CDR3: CASCGRGRALCNQPQHF
DNA: TGTGCCAGCTGCGGCAGGGGCCGCGCTTTGTGCAATCAGCCCCAGCATTTT

D: .
V: TRBV4-3
size: .
J: TRBJ1-3
CDR3: CASSQGVGSGNTIYF
DNA: TGCGCCAGCAGCCAAGGGGTAGGATCTGGAAACACCATATATTTT